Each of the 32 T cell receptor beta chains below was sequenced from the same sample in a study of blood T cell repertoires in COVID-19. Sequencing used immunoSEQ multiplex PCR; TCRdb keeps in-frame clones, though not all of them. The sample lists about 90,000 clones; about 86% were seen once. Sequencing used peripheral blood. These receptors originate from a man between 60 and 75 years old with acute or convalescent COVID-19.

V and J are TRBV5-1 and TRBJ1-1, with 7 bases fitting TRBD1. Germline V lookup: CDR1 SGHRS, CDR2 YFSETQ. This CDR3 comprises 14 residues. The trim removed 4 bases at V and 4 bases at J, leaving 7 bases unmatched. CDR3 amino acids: CASSMAGQATEAFF. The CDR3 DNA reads TGCGCCAGCAGCATGGCAGGACAGGCCACTGAAGCTTTCTTT.

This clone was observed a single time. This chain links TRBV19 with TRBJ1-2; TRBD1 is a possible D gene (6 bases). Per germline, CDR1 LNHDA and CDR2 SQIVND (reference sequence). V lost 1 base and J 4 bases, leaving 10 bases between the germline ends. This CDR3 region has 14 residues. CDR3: CASSIAGGAYGYTF. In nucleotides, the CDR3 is TGTGCCAGTAGTATAGCGGGGGGGGCCTATGGCTACACCTTC.

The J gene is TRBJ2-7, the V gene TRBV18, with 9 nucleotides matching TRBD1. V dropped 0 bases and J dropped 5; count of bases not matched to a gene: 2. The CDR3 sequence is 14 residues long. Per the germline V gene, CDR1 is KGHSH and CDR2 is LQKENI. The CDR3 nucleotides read TGTGCCAGCTCACCACCGGGACAGGGCAACGAGCAGTACTTC. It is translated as CASSPPGQGNEQYF.

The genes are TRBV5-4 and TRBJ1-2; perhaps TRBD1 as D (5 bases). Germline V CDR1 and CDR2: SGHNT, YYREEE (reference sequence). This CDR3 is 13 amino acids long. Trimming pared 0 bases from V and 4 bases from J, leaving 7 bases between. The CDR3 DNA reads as TGTGCCAGCAGCTTGGACCAGGGCTATGGCTACACCTTC. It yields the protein CASSLDQGYGYTF.

The CDR3 nucleotides read TGCGCCAGCAGCCAAGAGTCGGCGGGGGGCTACAATGAGCAGTTCTTC. Protein sequence: CASSQESAGGYNEQFF. This chain links TRBV4-3 with TRBJ2-1, with 8 bases identical to TRBD2. The CDR3 spans 16 residues. Per the germline V gene, CDR1 is LGHNA and CDR2 is YSLEER. With V trimmed by 0 bases and J by 3 bases, 4 bases remained unmatched.

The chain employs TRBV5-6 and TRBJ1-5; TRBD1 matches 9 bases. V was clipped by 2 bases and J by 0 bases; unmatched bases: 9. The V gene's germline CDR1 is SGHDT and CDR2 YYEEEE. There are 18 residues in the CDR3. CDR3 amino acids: CASSFPGQGPFSNQPQHF. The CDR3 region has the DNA TGTGCCAGCAGCTTTCCGGGACAGGGCCCCTTTAGCAATCAGCCCCAGCATTTT.

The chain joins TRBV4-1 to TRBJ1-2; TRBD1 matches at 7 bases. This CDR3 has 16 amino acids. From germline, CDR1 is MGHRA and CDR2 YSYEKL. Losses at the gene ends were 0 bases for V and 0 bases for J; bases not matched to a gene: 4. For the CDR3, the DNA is TGCGCCAGCAGCCAAGAACAGGGGCGGGCTAACTATGGCTACACCTTC. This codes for CASSQEQGRANYGYTF.

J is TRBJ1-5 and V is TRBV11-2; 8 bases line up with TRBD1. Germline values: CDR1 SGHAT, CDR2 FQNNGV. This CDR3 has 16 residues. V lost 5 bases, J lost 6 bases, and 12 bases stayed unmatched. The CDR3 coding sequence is TGTGCCAGCAGCGTGGGACAGGCCAACTCGGGTCAGCCCCAGCATTTT. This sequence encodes CASSVGQANSGQPQHF.

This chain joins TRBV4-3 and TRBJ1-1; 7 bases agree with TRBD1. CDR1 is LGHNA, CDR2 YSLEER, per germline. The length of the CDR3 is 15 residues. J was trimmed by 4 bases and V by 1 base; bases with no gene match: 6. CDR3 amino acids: CASSQVTGVGTEAFF. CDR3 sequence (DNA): TGCGCCAGCAGCCAAGTTACAGGGGTAGGCACTGAAGCTTTCTTT.

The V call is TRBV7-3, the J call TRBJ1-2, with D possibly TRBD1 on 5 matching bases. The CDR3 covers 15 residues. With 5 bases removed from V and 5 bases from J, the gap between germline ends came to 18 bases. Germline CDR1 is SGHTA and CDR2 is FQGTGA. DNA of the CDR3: TGTGCCAGCAGCCCCCAGGGTGGGGTACTGTATGGCTACACCTTC. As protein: CASSPQGGVLYGYTF.

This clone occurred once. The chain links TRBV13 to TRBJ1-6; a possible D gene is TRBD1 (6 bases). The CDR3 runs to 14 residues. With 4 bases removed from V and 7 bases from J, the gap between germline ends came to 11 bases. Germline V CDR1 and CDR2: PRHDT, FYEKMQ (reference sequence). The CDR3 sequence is CASSSLDRNSPLHF. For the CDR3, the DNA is TGTGCCAGCAGCTCGTTGGACAGAAATTCACCCCTCCACTTT.

Written as DNA, the CDR3 is TGTGCCAGCAGGCCCCGGGACAGGGTAGGGACCGGGGAGCTGTTTTTT. Protein product: CASRPRDRVGTGELFF. This chain uses TRBV2 with TRBJ2-2; 9 bases match TRBD1. This CDR3 comprises 16 residues. The V gene end was trimmed by 6 bases and the J gene end by 5 bases; junction bases not matched to a gene: 10. In germline, CDR1 is SNHLY, CDR2 FYNNEI.

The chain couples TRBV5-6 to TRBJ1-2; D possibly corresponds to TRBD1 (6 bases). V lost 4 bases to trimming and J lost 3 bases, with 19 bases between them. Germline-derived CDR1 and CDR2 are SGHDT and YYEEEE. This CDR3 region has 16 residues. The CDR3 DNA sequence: TGTGCCAGCAGCCCAAAAGGACAGAAACGGGACTATGGCTACACCTTC. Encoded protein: CASSPKGQKRDYGYTF. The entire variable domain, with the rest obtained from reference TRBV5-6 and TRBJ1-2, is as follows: DAGVTQSPTHLIKTRGQQVTLRCSPKSGHDTVSWYQQALGQGPQFIFQYYEEEERQRGNFPDRFSGHQFPNYSSELNVNALLLGDSALYLCASSPKGQKRDYGYTFGSGTRLTVV.

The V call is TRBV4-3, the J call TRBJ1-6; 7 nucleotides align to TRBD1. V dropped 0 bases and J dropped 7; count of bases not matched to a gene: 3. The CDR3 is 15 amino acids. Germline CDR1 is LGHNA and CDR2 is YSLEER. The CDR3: CASSQEGTANSPLHF. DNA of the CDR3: TGCGCCAGCAGCCAAGAAGGGACAGCAAATTCACCCCTCCACTTT.

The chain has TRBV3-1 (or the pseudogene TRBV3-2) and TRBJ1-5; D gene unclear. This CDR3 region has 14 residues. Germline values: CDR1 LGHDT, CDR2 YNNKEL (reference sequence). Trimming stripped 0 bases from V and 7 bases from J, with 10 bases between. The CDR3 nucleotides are TGTGCCAGCAGCCAAGAATGGGCGATACAGCCCCAGCATTTT. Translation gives CASSQEWAIQPQHF.

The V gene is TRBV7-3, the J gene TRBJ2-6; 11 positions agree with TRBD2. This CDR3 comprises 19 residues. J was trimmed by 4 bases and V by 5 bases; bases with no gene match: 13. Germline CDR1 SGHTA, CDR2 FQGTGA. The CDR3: CASSPQRVAGGRGANVLTF. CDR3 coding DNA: TGTGCCAGCAGCCCCCAACGAGTAGCGGGGGGGCGCGGGGCCAACGTCCTGACTTTC.

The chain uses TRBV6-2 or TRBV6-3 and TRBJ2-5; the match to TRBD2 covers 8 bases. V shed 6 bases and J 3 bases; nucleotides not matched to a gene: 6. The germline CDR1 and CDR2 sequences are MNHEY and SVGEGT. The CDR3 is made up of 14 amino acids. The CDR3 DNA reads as TGTGCCAGCAGCCAGCCGGGGGGGGAAGAGACCCAGTACTTC. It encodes CASSQPGGEETQYF.

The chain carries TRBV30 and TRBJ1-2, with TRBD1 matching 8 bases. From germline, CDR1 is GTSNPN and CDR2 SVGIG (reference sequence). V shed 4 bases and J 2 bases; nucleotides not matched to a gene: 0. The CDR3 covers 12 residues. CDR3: CAWTGGNYGYTF. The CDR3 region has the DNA TGTGCCTGGACAGGGGGCAACTATGGCTACACCTTC.

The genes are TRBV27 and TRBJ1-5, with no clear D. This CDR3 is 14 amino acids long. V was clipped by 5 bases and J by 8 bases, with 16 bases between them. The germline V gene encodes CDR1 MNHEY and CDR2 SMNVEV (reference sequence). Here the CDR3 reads CASSPRGVYEPQHF. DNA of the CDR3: TGTGCCAGCAGTCCTCGGGGAGTCTATGAGCCCCAGCATTTT.

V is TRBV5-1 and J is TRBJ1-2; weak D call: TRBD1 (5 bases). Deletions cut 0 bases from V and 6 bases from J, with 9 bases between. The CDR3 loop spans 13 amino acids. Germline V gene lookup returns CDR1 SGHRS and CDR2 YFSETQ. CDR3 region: CASSLGRVDGYTF. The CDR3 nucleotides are TGCGCCAGCAGCTTGGGCAGGGTAGATGGCTACACCTTC. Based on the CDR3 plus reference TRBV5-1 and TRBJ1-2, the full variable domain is KAGVTQTPRYLIKTRGQQVTLSCSPISGHRSVSWYQQTPGQGLQFLFEYFSETQRNKGNFPGRFSGRQFSNSRSEMNVSTLELGDSALYLCASSLGRVDGYTFGSGTRLTVV.

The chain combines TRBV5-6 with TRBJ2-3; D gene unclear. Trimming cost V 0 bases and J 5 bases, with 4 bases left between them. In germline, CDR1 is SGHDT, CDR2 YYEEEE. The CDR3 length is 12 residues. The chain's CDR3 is CASSLVIDTQYF. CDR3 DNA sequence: TGTGCCAGCAGCTTGGTAATAGATACGCAGTATTTT. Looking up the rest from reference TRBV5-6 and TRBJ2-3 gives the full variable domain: DAGVTQSPTHLIKTRGQQVTLRCSPKSGHDTVSWYQQALGQGPQFIFQYYEEEERQRGNFPDRFSGHQFPNYSSELNVNALLLGDSALYLCASSLVIDTQYFGPGTRLTVL.

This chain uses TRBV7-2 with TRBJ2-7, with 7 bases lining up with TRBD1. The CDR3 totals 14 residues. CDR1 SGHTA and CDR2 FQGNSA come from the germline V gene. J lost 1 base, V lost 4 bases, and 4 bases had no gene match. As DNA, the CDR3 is TGTGCCAGCAGCTCTCCGACAGGGTCCTACGAGCAGTACTTC. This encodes CASSSPTGSYEQYF.

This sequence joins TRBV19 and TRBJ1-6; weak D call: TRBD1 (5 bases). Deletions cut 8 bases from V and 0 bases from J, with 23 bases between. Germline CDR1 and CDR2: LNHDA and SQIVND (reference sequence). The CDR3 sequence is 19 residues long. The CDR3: CASGDSRIYFSSYNSPLHF. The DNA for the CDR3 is TGTGCCAGTGGGGACTCCCGGATTTACTTTAGCTCCTATAATTCACCCCTCCACTTT.

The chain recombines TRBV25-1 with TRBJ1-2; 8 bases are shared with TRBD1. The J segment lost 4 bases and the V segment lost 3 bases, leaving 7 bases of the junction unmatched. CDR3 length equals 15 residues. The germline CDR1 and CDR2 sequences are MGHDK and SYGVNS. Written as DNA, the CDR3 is TGTGCCAGCAGTGACTCAGGGGGCGCTATCTATGGCTACACCTTC. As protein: CASSDSGGAIYGYTF.

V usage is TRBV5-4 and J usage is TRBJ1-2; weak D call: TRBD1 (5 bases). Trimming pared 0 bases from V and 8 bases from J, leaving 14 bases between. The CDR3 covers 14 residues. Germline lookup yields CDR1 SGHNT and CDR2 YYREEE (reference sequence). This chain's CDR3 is CASSLAGQGGGYTF. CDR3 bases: TGTGCCAGCAGCTTGGCCGGGCAGGGAGGCGGCTACACCTTC. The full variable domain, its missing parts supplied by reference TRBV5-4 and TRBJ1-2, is ETGVTQSPTHLIKTRGQQVTLRCSSQSGHNTVSWYQQALGQGPQFIFQYYREEENGRGNFPPRFSGLQFPNYSSELNVNALELDDSALYLCASSLAGQGGGYTFGSGTRLTVV.

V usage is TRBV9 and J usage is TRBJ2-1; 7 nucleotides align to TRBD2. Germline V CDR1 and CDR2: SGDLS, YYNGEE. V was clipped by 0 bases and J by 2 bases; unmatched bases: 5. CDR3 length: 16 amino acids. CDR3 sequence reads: CASSVVSGGAYNEQFF. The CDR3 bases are TGTGCCAGCAGCGTAGTAAGTGGGGGGGCCTACAATGAGCAGTTCTTC. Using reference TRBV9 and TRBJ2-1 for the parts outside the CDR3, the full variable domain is DSGVTQTPKHLITATGQRVTLRCSPRSGDLSVYWYQQSLDQGLQFLIQYYNGEERAKGNILERFSAQQFPDLHSELNLSSLELGDSALYFCASSVVSGGAYNEQFFGPGTRLTVL.

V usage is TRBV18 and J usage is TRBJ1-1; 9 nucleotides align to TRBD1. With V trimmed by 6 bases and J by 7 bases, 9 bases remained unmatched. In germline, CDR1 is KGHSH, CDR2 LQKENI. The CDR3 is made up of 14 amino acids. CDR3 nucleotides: TGTGCCAGCTCTCGACAGGGGGGAACGGTTGAAGCTTTCTTT. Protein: CASSRQGGTVEAFF.

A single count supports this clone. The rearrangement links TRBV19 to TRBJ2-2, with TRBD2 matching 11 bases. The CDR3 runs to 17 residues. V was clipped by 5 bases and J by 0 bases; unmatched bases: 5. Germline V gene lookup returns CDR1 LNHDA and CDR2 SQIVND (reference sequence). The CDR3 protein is CASSAPSGGPNTGELFF. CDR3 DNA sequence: TGTGCCAGTAGTGCCCCTAGCGGGGGGCCGAACACCGGGGAGCTGTTTTTT.

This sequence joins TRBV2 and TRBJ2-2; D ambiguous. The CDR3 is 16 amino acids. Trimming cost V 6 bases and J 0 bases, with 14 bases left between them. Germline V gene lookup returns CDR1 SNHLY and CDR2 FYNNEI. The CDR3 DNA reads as TGTGCCAGCAGAGATAATACAGATTCGAACACCGGGGAGCTGTTTTTT. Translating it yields CASRDNTDSNTGELFF.

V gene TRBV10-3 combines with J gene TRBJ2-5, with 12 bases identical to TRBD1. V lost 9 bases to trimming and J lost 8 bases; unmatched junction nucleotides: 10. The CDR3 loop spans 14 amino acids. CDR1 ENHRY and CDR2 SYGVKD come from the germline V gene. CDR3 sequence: CAIALGTGGETQYF. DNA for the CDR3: TGTGCCATAGCGCTTGGGACAGGGGGCGAAACCCAGTACTTC.

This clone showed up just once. CDR3 nucleotides: TGTGCCAGCAGCTTTGGACACGCTGAAGCTTTCTTT. This translates into CASSFGHAEAFF. The chain joins TRBV6-5 to TRBJ1-1, with D possibly matching TRBD1 (5 bases). The CDR3 is 12 residues long. V lost 6 bases and J lost 6, with 11 bases in between. CDR1 MNHEY and CDR2 SVGAGI come from the germline V gene.

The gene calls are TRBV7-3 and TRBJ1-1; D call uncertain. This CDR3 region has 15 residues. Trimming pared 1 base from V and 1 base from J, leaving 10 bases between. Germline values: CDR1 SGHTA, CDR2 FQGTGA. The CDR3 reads CASSLRRVSNTEAFF. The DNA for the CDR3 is TGTGCCAGCAGCTTAAGGAGAGTCTCGAACACTGAAGCTTTCTTT.